The 30 T cell receptor beta chains reported below all come from one sample, sequenced in a study of OX40 agonist ivuxolimab in advanced cancers. Generated by immunoSEQ multiplex PCR, the TCRdb table keeps only in-frame clones and is missing some. The sample contains some 72,000 clones, less than 85% of which appear only once. Here the sequenced sample was CD4+ or CD8+ T cells sorted from blood, taken in a trial of the OX40 agonist ivuxolimab. These TCRs come from an adult with an advanced solid tumor such as melanoma, head and neck, liver or kidney cancer.

V and J are TRBV6-1 and TRBJ1-4; TRBD1 might be the D (5 bases). Germline assignment: CDR1 MNHNS and CDR2 SASEGT. Trimming removed 1 base from V and 10 bases from J, with 13 bases in between. The CDR3 has 14 residues. CDR3 sequence: CASSEGWGGRKLFF. In DNA, the CDR3 is TGTGCCAGCAGTGAAGGGTGGGGGGGAAGAAAACTGTTTTTT.

The chain couples TRBV10-1 to TRBJ2-7; D is ambiguous. Trimming removed 6 bases from V and 3 bases from J, with 39 bases in between. Germline CDR1 WNHNN, CDR2 SYGVQD (reference sequence). The CDR3 spans 22 residues. The CDR3 DNA reads as TGCGCCAGCAGGGACGCTCTAGTCCTTGGGCCTCGTTTGGTCGAAGTCATCTACGAGCAGTACTTC. It yields the protein CASRDALVLGPRLVEVIYEQYF.

The V gene is TRBV11-2, the J gene TRBJ2-5, with a weak D call TRBD2 (6 bases). The CDR3 covers 13 residues. Between the trimmed V and J ends, which lost 4 bases and 5 bases, there was a span of 11 bases. Germline lookup yields CDR1 SGHAT and CDR2 FQNNGV. CDR3 nucleotides: TGTGCCAGCAGCTCGACTAGTCTGGAGACCCAGTACTTC. This sequence encodes CASSSTSLETQYF.

V is TRBV2 and J is TRBJ1-2; D is undetermined. Germline values: CDR1 SNHLY, CDR2 FYNNEI. This CDR3 has 15 amino acids. V lost 6 bases and J 1 base, leaving 15 bases between the germline ends. DNA for the CDR3: TGTGCCAGCAGATTCGAGGCTGAACTTAACTATGGCTACACCTTC. Protein product: CASRFEAELNYGYTF.

This sequence joins TRBV7-2 and TRBJ2-7; D ambiguous. CDR3 length: 13 residues. V lost 7 bases and J lost 6, with 16 bases in between. Germline lookup yields CDR1 SGHTA and CDR2 FQGNSA. The CDR3 region has the DNA TGTGCCAGCACCCCGCATAAGGGTGGCGAGCAGTACTTC. Its translation is CASTPHKGGEQYF. Full variable domain (remainder filled in from reference TRBV7-2 and TRBJ2-7): GAGVSQSPSNKVTEKGKDVELRCDPISGHTALYWYRQSLGQGLEFLIYFQGNSAPDKSGLPSDRFSAERTGGSVSTLTIQRTQQEDSAVYLCASTPHKGGEQYFGPGTRLTVT.

The chain employs TRBV6-6 and TRBJ1-6; D unresolved. V was pared by 2 bases and J by 8 bases, with 4 bases between. CDR1 and CDR2 from the germline V gene are MNHNY and SVGAGI (reference sequence). This CDR3 spans 12 amino acids. DNA of the CDR3: TGTGCCAGCAGTTACCTGGATTCACCCCTCCACTTT. Translation gives CASSYLDSPLHF.

A note on this clone: The junction departs from germline at one end; a sequencing error may be responsible. The genes are TRBV18 and TRBJ2-5; D gene uncertain. CDR1 and CDR2 from the germline V gene are KGHSH and LQKENI. The CDR3 has 13 amino acids. The CDR3 protein is CASSPTYQESQYF. The CDR3 DNA follows: TGTGCCAGCTCACCAACTTACCAAGAGAGCCAGTACTTC.

Remarks on this clone: One end of the junction varies from germline; a read error may be responsible. This chain joins TRBV5-6 and TRBJ2-1, with D hard to call. From germline, CDR1 is SGHDT and CDR2 YYEEEE. There are 14 residues in the CDR3. The CDR3 protein is CASSLVGSFNEQFF. Here the CDR3 DNA reads TGTGCCAGCAGCTTGGTCGGGTCCTTCAATGAGCAGTTCTTC. The full variable domain, completed using reference TRBV5-6 and TRBJ2-1, is DAGVTQSPTHLIKTRGQQVTLRCSPKSGHDTVSWYQQALGQGPQFIFQYYEEEERQRGNFPDRFSGHQFPNYSSELNVNALLLGDSALYLCASSLVGSFNEQFFGPGTRLTVL.

The J gene is TRBJ2-5, the V gene TRBV6-5; no reliable D call. Per the germline V gene, CDR1 is MNHEY and CDR2 is SVGAGI. V was clipped by 7 bases and J by 3 bases, with 15 bases between them. CDR3 size: 14 residues. The CDR3: CASNRLTAKETQYF. The CDR3 DNA sequence: TGTGCCAGCAATCGTTTAACAGCTAAAGAGACCCAGTACTTC.

This chain links TRBV2 with TRBJ1-5, with TRBD1 identical over 9 bases. The trim removed 5 bases at V and 5 bases at J, leaving 4 bases unmatched. The V gene's germline CDR1 is SNHLY and CDR2 FYNNEI. This CDR3 region has 14 residues. CDR3 nucleotides: TGTGCCAGCAGTCAGGACAGGGGAGATCAGCCCCAGCATTTT. Protein: CASSQDRGDQPQHF.

The chain employs TRBV14 and TRBJ2-5; perhaps TRBD2 as D (5 bases). This CDR3 is built from 12 residues. CDR1 and CDR2 from the germline V gene are SGHDN and FVKESK. Trimming left V 4 bases short and J 4 bases short, with 7 bases between. The DNA of the CDR3 is TGTGCCAGCAGCCGACTATCAGAGACCCAGTACTTC. This translates into CASSRLSETQYF.

The V and J genes are TRBV28 and TRBJ2-3; TRBD2 aligns across 8 bases. The germline V gene has CDR1 MDHEN and CDR2 SYDVKM. V lost 8 bases, J lost 1 base, and 5 bases stayed unmatched. This CDR3 spans 14 amino acids. The CDR3 nucleotides are TGTGCCAGCCAGGCGGGGGGAGGCACAGATACGCAGTATTTT. Encoded protein: CASQAGGGTDTQYF.

The rearrangement uses TRBV6-1 and TRBJ2-5, with TRBD1 matching 7 bases. The CDR3 totals 16 residues. Germline V gives CDR1 MNHNS, CDR2 SASEGT. The ends lost 0 bases at V and 2 bases at J; junction bases unmatched: 6. CDR3 region: CASSEAGQKVQETQYF. The DNA of the CDR3 is TGTGCCAGCAGTGAAGCGGGACAGAAAGTACAAGAGACCCAGTACTTC.

This chain connects TRBV4-1 to TRBJ2-3; 10 bases are shared with TRBD2. V shed 4 bases and J 13 bases; nucleotides not matched to a gene: 14. This CDR3 is built from 15 residues. Germline CDR1 and CDR2: MGHRA and YSYEKL. CDR3 protein: CASSPSSSGSGREYF. For the CDR3, the DNA is TGCGCCAGCAGCCCCTCATCATCGGGGAGCGGGAGGGAGTATTTT.

This clone was observed once. CDR3 bases: TGTGCCAGCAGCTTAGTGGGGGCTCCCAACACCGGGGAGCTGTTTTTT. Its protein product is CASSLVGAPNTGELFF. V usage is TRBV7-2 and J usage is TRBJ2-2; possible D gene TRBD1, 6 bases. V lost 1 base and J lost 2, with 11 bases in between. CDR1 SGHTA and CDR2 FQGNSA come from the germline V gene. The length of the CDR3 is 16 residues.

The chain carries TRBV5-1 and TRBJ2-5; 10 positions match TRBD2. CDR1 SGHRS and CDR2 YFSETQ come from the germline V gene. V gave up 7 bases and J gave up 4 bases; unmatched junction bases: 10. The CDR3 spans 15 residues. CDR3 region: CASQTALAGAETQYF. In DNA form, the CDR3 reads TGCGCCAGCCAAACGGCTCTAGCGGGAGCAGAGACCCAGTACTTC.

The chain joins TRBV5-6 to TRBJ2-2; TRBD1 matches at 8 bases. Germline loops: CDR1 SGHDT, CDR2 YYEEEE. The CDR3 is 15 amino acids. The trim removed 4 bases at V and 3 bases at J, leaving 5 bases unmatched. The CDR3 loop reads CASSAYRGYTGELFF. The CDR3, as DNA: TGTGCCAGCAGCGCCTACAGGGGGTACACCGGGGAGCTGTTTTTT. Variable domain in full (rest from reference TRBV5-6 and TRBJ2-2): DAGVTQSPTHLIKTRGQQVTLRCSPKSGHDTVSWYQQALGQGPQFIFQYYEEEERQRGNFPDRFSGHQFPNYSSELNVNALLLGDSALYLCASSAYRGYTGELFFGEGSRLTVL.

The chain recombines TRBV6-5 with TRBJ1-1; D gene ambiguous. Germline V gene sequence: CDR1 MNHEY, CDR2 SVGAGI. CDR3 length: 14 residues. The V end lost 7 bases, the J end lost 8 bases, and 20 bases lay between the germline ends. CDR3 sequence: CASNGQPKLGEAFF. The DNA for the CDR3 is TGTGCCAGCAATGGGCAGCCCAAGTTAGGAGAAGCTTTCTTT.

V usage is TRBV19 and J usage is TRBJ1-3, with unresolved D. The V gene's germline CDR1 is LNHDA and CDR2 SQIVND (reference sequence). The CDR3 covers 15 residues. V lost 7 bases and J lost 0, with 13 bases in between. The CDR3 spells CASKRQPSSGNTIYF. CDR3 bases: TGTGCCAGTAAGAGGCAGCCGAGCTCTGGAAACACCATATATTTT.

V usage is TRBV30 and J usage is TRBJ2-2, with TRBD1 identical over 9 bases. V lost 3 bases and J lost 6; bases outside the gene matches: 5. The V gene's germline CDR1 is GTSNPN and CDR2 SVGIG (reference sequence). The CDR3 loop spans 14 amino acids. CDR3 sequence (DNA): TGTGCCTGGAGAGGACAGGGGCTGGCCGGGGAGCTGTTTTTT. Translation: CAWRGQGLAGELFF.

This clone was picked up a small number of times. The rearrangement links TRBV6-1 to TRBJ2-5; the match to TRBD2 covers 11 bases. There are 18 residues in the CDR3. The V gene's germline CDR1 is MNHNS and CDR2 SASEGT. V was pared by 1 base and J by 1 base, with 8 bases of the junction left unmatched. The CDR3 sequence: CASSEGLLAGGPQETQYF. CDR3 bases: TGTGCCAGCAGTGAAGGGCTTCTAGCGGGAGGACCCCAAGAGACCCAGTACTTC.

The chain carries TRBV6-1 and TRBJ1-4, with D unclear. Germline V gene lookup returns CDR1 MNHNS and CDR2 SASEGT. V dropped 4 bases and J dropped 0 bases, with 12 bases sitting between them. CDR3 length: 16 amino acids. In DNA form, the CDR3 reads TGTGCCAGCAGTGTCCCCTCCATTGCAACTAATGAAAAACTGTTTTTT. Translated: CASSVPSIATNEKLFF.

In DNA form, the CDR3 reads TGTGCCAGCAGTTACGGGACAGGTACTTTCCAGCATTTT. Encoded protein: CASSYGTGTFQHF. J is TRBJ1-5 and V is TRBV6-5; the match to TRBD1 covers 8 bases. Germline V gene lookup returns CDR1 MNHEY and CDR2 SVGAGI. The CDR3 spans 13 residues. Trimming took 2 bases from V and 12 from J; bases not matched to a gene: 6.

V usage is TRBV5-1 and J usage is TRBJ2-7, with TRBD1 matching 7 bases. The CDR3 covers 13 residues. Germline loops: CDR1 SGHRS, CDR2 YFSETQ. With 3 bases clipped from V and 6 bases from J, the junction kept 6 bases outside the gene matches. CDR3: CASSSGQPAEQYF. The CDR3 nucleotides read TGCGCCAGCAGCTCGGGACAGCCTGCCGAGCAGTACTTC.

This clone was recorded only once. The V call is TRBV7-3, the J call TRBJ2-1; D is unresolved. CDR1 is SGHTA, CDR2 FQGTGA, per germline. The CDR3 is made up of 15 amino acids. V lost 5 bases, J lost 2 bases, and 13 bases lay in between. CDR3 region: CASSPSGTTYNEQFF. CDR3 nucleotides: TGTGCCAGCAGCCCTTCGGGTACTACCTACAATGAGCAGTTCTTC.

The genes are TRBV4-1 and TRBJ1-5; D gene uncertain. Trimming left V 6 bases short and J 4 bases short, with 16 bases between. This CDR3 has 15 residues. Looked up from germline, CDR1 is MGHRA and CDR2 is YSYEKL. The CDR3 loop is CASSQKADFNQPQHF. CDR3 nucleotides: TGCGCCAGCAGTCAAAAGGCGGATTTTAATCAGCCCCAGCATTTT.

CDR3 sequence (DNA): TGCGCCAGCAGCTATAGGGGGGGCACAGATACGCAGTATTTT. Translated, it gives CASSYRGGTDTQYF. This sequence joins TRBV5-1 and TRBJ2-3; D possibly matches TRBD1 or TRBD2 (6 bases each). Trimming shortened V by 3 bases and J by 1 base, and 9 bases separated the two germline ends. This CDR3 has 14 residues. In germline, CDR1 is SGHRS, CDR2 YFSETQ.

The chain joins TRBV7-2 to TRBJ2-7; possibly TRBD2 for D (6 bases). There are 14 residues in the CDR3. The germline V and J ends were trimmed by 5 bases and 0 bases, with 11 bases remaining between them. Germline assignment: CDR1 SGHTA and CDR2 FQGNSA. This CDR3 is CASSTSPSSYEQYF. CDR3 DNA sequence: TGTGCCAGCAGCACTAGCCCTAGCTCCTACGAGCAGTACTTC. Filled out from reference TRBV7-2 and TRBJ2-7, the complete variable domain reads GAGVSQSPSNKVTEKGKDVELRCDPISGHTALYWYRQSLGQGLEFLIYFQGNSAPDKSGLPSDRFSAERTGGSVSTLTIQRTQQEDSAVYLCASSTSPSSYEQYFGPGTRLTVT.

This clone was seen a few times. The chain links TRBV19 to TRBJ1-2; 7 positions agree with TRBD1. Germline trimming cut 5 bases from V and 5 bases from J; bases unmatched to any gene: 5. The CDR3 extends over 13 amino acids. The germline gives CDR1 LNHDA, CDR2 SQIVND (reference sequence). CDR3 DNA: TGTGCCAGTAGTTCGGGACAGACTTATGGCTACACCTTC. Amino acid sequence: CASSSGQTYGYTF.

V gene TRBV7-2 combines with J gene TRBJ1-1; D gene uncertain. The germline gives CDR1 SGHTA, CDR2 FQGNSA. The CDR3 runs 14 residues. Trimming stripped 2 bases from V and 1 base from J, with 8 bases between. For the CDR3, the DNA is TGTGCCAGCAGCTTATTCCCCAGGAACACTGAAGCTTTCTTT. Residues: CASSLFPRNTEAFF.